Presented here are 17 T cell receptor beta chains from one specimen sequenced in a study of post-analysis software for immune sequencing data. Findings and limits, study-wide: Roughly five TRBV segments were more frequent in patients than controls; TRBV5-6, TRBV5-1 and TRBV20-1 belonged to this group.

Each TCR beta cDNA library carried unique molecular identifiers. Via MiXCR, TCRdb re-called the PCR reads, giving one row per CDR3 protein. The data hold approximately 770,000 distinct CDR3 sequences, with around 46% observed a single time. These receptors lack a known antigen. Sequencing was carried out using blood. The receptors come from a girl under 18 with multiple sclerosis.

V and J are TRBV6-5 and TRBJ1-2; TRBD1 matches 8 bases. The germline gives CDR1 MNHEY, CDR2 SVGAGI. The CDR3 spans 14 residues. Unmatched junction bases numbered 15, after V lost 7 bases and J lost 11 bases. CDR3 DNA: TGTGCCAGCACCCCGACAGGGGACCACCGTGGTTACACCTTC. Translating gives CASTPTGDHRGYTF.

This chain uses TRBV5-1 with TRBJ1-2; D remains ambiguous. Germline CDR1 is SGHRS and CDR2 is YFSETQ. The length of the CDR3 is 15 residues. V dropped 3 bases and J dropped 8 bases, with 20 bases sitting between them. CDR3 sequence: CASSSGERVIRGYTF. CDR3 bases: TGCGCCAGCAGCTCCGGAGAAAGGGTGATTCGGGGCTACACCTTC.

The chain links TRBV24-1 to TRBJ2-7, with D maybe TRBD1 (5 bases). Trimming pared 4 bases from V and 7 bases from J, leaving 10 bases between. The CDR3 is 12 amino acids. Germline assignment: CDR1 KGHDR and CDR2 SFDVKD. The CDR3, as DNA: TGTGCCACCAGTGACATGGGGCTGGAGCAGTACTTC. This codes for CATSDMGLEQYF.

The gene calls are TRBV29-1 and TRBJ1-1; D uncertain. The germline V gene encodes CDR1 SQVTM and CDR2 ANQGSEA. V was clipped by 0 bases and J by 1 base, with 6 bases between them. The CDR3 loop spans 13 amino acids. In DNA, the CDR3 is TGCAGCGTTGAAGATGTGGGGAACACTGAAGCTTTCTTT. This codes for CSVEDVGNTEAFF.

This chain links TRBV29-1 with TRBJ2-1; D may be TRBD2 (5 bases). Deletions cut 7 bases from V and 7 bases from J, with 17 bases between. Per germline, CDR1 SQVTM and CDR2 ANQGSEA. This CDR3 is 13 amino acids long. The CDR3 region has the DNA TGCAGCGCCGAGGGTAGCGCGGAGAATGAGCAGTTCTTC. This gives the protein CSAEGSAENEQFF.

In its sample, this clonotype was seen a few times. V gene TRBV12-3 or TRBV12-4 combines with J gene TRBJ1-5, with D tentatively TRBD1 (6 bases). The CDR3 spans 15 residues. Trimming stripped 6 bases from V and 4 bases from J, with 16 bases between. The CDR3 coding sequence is TGTGCCAGCAGGCAGCCAGGGGTTCAAAATCAGCCCCAGCATTTT. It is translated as CASRQPGVQNQPQHF.

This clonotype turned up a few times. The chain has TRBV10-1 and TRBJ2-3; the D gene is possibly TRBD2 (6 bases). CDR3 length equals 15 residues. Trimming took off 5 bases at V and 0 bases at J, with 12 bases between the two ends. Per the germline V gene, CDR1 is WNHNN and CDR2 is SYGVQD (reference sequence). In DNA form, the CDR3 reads TGCGCCAGCAGTAATGGAGGGTCTAGCACAGATACGCAGTATTTT. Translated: CASSNGGSSTDTQYF.

The DNA for the CDR3 is TGTGCCATCAGTGGCGATTCCATTACTGAAGCTTTCTTT. Protein product: CAISGDSITEAFF. This chain joins TRBV10-3 and TRBJ1-1; the D is unclear. The CDR3 sequence is 13 residues long. Trimming removed 4 bases at V and 5 bases at J, with 11 bases between. CDR1 is ENHRY, CDR2 SYGVKD, per germline.

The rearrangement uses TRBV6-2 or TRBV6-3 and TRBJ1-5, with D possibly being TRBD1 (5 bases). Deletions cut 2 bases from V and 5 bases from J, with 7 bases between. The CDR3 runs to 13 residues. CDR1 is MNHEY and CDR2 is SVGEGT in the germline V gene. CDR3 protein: CASSYRDDQPQHF. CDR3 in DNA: TGTGCCAGCAGTTACAGGGACGATCAGCCCCAGCATTTT.

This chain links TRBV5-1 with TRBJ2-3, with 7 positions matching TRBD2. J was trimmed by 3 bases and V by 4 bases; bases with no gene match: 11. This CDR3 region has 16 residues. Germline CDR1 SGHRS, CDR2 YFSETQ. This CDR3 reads CASSPELAGLTDTQYF. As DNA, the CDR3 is TGCGCCAGCAGCCCGGAGTTAGCGGGCCTTACAGATACGCAGTATTTT.

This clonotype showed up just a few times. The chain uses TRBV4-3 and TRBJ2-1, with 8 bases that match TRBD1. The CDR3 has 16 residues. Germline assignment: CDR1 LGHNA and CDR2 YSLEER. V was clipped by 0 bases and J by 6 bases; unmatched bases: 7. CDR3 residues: CASSQDFGTGPNEQFF. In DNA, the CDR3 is TGCGCCAGCAGCCAAGATTTCGGGACAGGACCCAATGAGCAGTTCTTC.

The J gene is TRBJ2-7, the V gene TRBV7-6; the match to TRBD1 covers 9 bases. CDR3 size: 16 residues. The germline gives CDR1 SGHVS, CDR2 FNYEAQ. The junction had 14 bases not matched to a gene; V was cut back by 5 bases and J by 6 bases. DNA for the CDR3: TGTGCCAGCAGCCCCCATCTCGGACAGGGGTATGGCGAGCAGTACTTC. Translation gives CASSPHLGQGYGEQYF.

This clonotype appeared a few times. Written as DNA, the CDR3 is TGTGCTACCGGGACAGGGAACACCGGGGAGCTGTTTTTT. This gives the protein CATGTGNTGELFF. J is TRBJ2-2 and V is TRBV7-7; 8 bases are shared with TRBD1. CDR1 is SSHAT and CDR2 is FNYEAQ in the germline V gene (reference sequence). This CDR3 has 13 amino acids.

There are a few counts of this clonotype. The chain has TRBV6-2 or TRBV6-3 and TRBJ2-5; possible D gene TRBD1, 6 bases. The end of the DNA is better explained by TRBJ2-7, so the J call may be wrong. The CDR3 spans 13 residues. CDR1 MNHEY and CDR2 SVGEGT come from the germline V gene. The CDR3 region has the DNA TGTGCCAGCAGGCCTTTAGGACAGATCGAGCAGTACTTC. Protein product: CASRPLGQIEQYF.

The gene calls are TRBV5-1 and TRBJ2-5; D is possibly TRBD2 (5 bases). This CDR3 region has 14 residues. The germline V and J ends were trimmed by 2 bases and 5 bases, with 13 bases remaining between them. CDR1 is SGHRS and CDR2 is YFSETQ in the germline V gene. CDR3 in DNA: TGCGCCAGCAGCTTCCGGCGGTGGAGGGAGACCCAGTACTTC. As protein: CASSFRRWRETQYF.

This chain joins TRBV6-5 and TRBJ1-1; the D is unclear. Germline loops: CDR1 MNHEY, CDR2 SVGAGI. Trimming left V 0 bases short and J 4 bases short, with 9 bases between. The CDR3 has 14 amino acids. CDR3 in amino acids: CASSYSSLITEAFF. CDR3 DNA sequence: TGTGCCAGCAGTTACTCGTCGTTGATCACTGAAGCTTTCTTT.

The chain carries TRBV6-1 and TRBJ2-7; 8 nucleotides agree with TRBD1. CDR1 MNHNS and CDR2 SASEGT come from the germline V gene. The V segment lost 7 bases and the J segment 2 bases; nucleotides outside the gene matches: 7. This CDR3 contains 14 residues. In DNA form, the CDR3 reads TGTGCCAGCATCGTCCGGGACAGGCCCTACGAGCAGTACTTC. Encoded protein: CASIVRDRPYEQYF.